This T cell receptor beta chain was found in a study of T cell changes during pregnancy in multiple sclerosis. TCRdb's table, derived via immunoSEQ multiplex PCR, lists solely in-frame clones and lacks some. The repertoire consists of about 20,000 clones, with 70% to 90% occurring once and the leading ten covering about 20%. This clone was detected once. V shed 4 bases and J 5 bases; nucleotides not matched to a gene: 11. The germline gives CDR1 SGHDT, CDR2 YYEEEE. The CDR3 runs to 16 residues. The sequence derives from a female donor in good health, enrolled as a control in a pregnancy study. The sample consisted of CD8+ T cells from peripheral blood mononuclear cells, taken after pregnancy. The chain links TRBV5-6 to TRBJ2-5, with 10 bases identical to TRBD1. This CDR3 is CASSLMDRGLAETQYF. In DNA form, the CDR3 reads TGTGCCAGCAGCCTGATGGACAGGGGGTTAGCGGAGACCCAGTACTTC.